The present entry profiles one T cell receptor beta chain with its context. Assay used: immunoSEQ multiplex PCR; TCRdb lists only in-frame clones, some missing. This repertoire shows approximately 58,000 clones, roughly nine tenths found once; its top ten account for around 3.1%. This sample is part of a study of blood T cell repertoires in COVID-19. Losses at the gene ends were 1 base for V and 6 bases for J; bases not matched to a gene: 13. This CDR3 is 18 amino acids long. Germline V gene data show CDR1 as LGHDT and CDR2 as YNNKEL (reference sequence). The gene calls are TRBV3-1 (or the pseudogene TRBV3-2) and TRBJ2-7; TRBD2 agrees at 12 bases. The TCR sequence derives from a human donor in a cohort sampled during active COVID-19. The specimen was peripheral blood. The CDR3 region has the DNA TGTGCCAGCAGCCAAGTAGAGCCGCTAGCGGGAGGGCTCTCCGAGCAGTACTTC. It specifies CASSQVEPLAGGLSEQYF.